Listed below are T cell receptor beta chains from one sample, sequenced in a study of T cells in Graves' hyperthyroidism and ophthalmopathy. TCRdb called the multiplex PCR reads again in MiXCR, with one record for every CDR3 protein. Of about 740,000 distinct CDR3 sequences detected, 14% appear once; the ten largest clones hold roughly 10%. Sequencing input: blood. Receptors originate from a woman in her late teens or twenties with Graves' hyperthyroidism. Both conserved end residues are part of each CDR3. A D gene is named only where the DNA matches it firmly. Clone size appears in some rows only: once, few, many, or a class for an expanded clone.

J | size | V | D | CDR3 | DNA
TRBJ1-2 | . | TRBV7-2 | . | CASSLSGDLNYGYTF | TGTGCCAGCAGCTTATCTGGGGATCTAAACTATGGCTACACCTTC
TRBJ2-7 | . | TRBV28 | . | CASSSGERASKVQYF | TGTGCCAGCAGTTCCGGGGAAAGGGCTAGCAAGGTGCAGTACTTC
TRBJ1-1 | many | TRBV3-1 | . | CASSQDRRLGFAFF | TGTGCCAGCAGCCAAGATCGGAGGTTGGGATTTGCTTTCTTT
TRBJ1-4 | . | TRBV19 | . | CASSIISGSWGNEKLFF | TGTGCCAGTAGTATTATTAGCGGCTCCTGGGGAAATGAAAAACTGTTTTTT
TRBJ1-2 | . | TRBV20-1 | . | CSARDFRGIHYGYTF | TGCAGTGCTAGAGATTTCCGGGGAATTCACTATGGCTACACCTTC
TRBJ2-1 | once | TRBV10-3 | . | CAISGDSYNEQFF | TGTGCCATCAGTGGCGACAGTTACAATGAGCAGTTCTTC
TRBJ1-5 | . | TRBV20-1 | TRBD1 | CSARPVVRTGGNQPQHF | TGCAGTGCTAGGCCTGTGGTAAGGACAGGGGGGAATCAGCCCCAGCATTTT
TRBJ2-5 | few | TRBV29-1 | . | CSVPNLGGETQYF | TGCAGCGTGCCCAACCTTGGGGGAGAGACCCAGTACTTC
TRBJ1-3 | few | TRBV6-1 | . | CASSVGRGNTIYF | TGTGCCAGCAGCGTGGGGCGAGGAAACACCATATATTTT
TRBJ2-1 | many | TRBV24-1 | . | CATSDLSAGRSYNEQFF | TGTGCCACCAGTGATCTCTCGGCGGGGAGGTCCTACAATGAGCAGTTCTTC
TRBJ2-7 | many | TRBV7-9 | . | CASSSTTGTSGSYEQYF | TGTGCCAGCAGCTCCACGACCGGGACCTCGGGATCCTACGAGCAGTACTTC
TRBJ2-4 | . | TRBV20-1 | TRBD1 | CSAGQGLAKNIQYF | TGCAGTGCGGGACAGGGTTTAGCCAAAAACATTCAGTACTTC
TRBJ2-2 | . | TRBV7-6 | . | CASSLVDGITTGELFF | TGTGCCAGCAGCTTAGTCGACGGGATTACCACCGGGGAGCTGTTTTTT
TRBJ1-5 | . | TRBV27 | TRBD1 | CASSPETGGTQPQHF | TGTGCCAGCAGCCCTGAGACAGGGGGCACTCAGCCCCAGCATTTT
TRBJ1-2 | . | TRBV4-3 | . | CASSHAHQEGNWNGYTF | TGCGCCAGCAGCCATGCTCATCAGGAGGGGAATTGGAATGGCTACACCTTC
TRBJ2-4 | many | TRBV28 | . | CASSRPGSEDIQYF | TGTGCCAGCAGCCGGCCCGGGAGCGAGGACATTCAGTACTTC
TRBJ2-5 | many | TRBV30 | . | CAWSVGTPGAPQYF | TGTGCCTGGAGTGTCGGGACACCGGGAGCGCCCCAGTACTTC
TRBJ2-7 | few | TRBV10-3 | . | CAISSGTPNGGYEQYF | TGTGCCATCAGTTCCGGGACTCCCAATGGGGGCTACGAGCAGTACTTC
TRBJ2-7 | . | TRBV20-1 | . | CSARDQGSYEQYF | TGCAGTGCTAGAGATCAGGGGTCCTACGAGCAGTACTTC
TRBJ1-1 | . | TRBV5-1 | TRBD1 | CASSPDRAWDTEAFF | TGCGCCAGCAGCCCGGACAGGGCCTGGGACACTGAAGCTTTCTTT
TRBJ2-2 | . | TRBV13 | TRBD2 | CASSFKAGGTAGELFF | TGTGCCAGCAGCTTTAAGGCGGGAGGAACCGCCGGGGAGCTGTTTTTT
TRBJ2-3 | . | TRBV14 | . | CASSQATGRSPDTQYF | TGTGCCAGCAGCCAAGCTACCGGGAGATCCCCAGATACGCAGTATTTT
TRBJ2-7 | . | TRBV7-9 | . | CASSTASYEQYF | TGTGCCAGTTCGACAGCCTCCTACGAGCAGTACTTC
TRBJ1-5 | . | TRBV11-2 | TRBD1 | CASSLDPTGMGFFSNQPQHF | TGTGCCAGCAGCTTAGATCCGACAGGGATGGGGTTTTTTAGCAATCAGCCCCAGCATTTT
TRBJ2-7 | few | TRBV15 | . | CATSLSGAYEQYF | TGTGCCACCAGCCTGTCAGGGGCCTACGAGCAGTACTTC
TRBJ2-3 | many | TRBV30 | . | CAWSDAGRRDTQYF | TGTGCCTGGAGTGATGCGGGACGCAGAGATACGCAGTATTTT
TRBJ2-2 | many | TRBV20-1 | . | CSARAGLINTGELFF | TGCAGTGCTAGGGCGGGTCTTATAAACACCGGGGAGCTGTTTTTT
TRBJ2-2 | . | TRBV5-8 | . | CASSLAVTRGTGELFF | TGTGCCAGCAGCTTGGCGGTGACTAGGGGCACCGGGGAGCTGTTTTTT
TRBJ2-2 | few | TRBV29-1 | . | CSVGTLGFNTGELFF | TGCAGCGTTGGGACCCTGGGGTTCAACACCGGGGAGCTGTTTTTT
TRBJ2-2 | . | TRBV18 | TRBD1 | CASSPPRRWTGNTGELFF | TGTGCCAGCTCACCACCGCGGCGGTGGACAGGGAACACCGGGGAGCTGTTTTTT
TRBJ2-2 | . | TRBV6-2/TRBV6-3 | . | CASSYLPLVHPGELFF | TGTGCCAGCAGTTACTTACCCCTAGTTCATCCCGGGGAGCTGTTTTTT
TRBJ1-5 | many | TRBV18 | TRBD1 | CASSPSGTGNQPQHF | TGTGCCAGCTCCCCCTCCGGGACAGGGAATCAGCCCCAGCATTTT